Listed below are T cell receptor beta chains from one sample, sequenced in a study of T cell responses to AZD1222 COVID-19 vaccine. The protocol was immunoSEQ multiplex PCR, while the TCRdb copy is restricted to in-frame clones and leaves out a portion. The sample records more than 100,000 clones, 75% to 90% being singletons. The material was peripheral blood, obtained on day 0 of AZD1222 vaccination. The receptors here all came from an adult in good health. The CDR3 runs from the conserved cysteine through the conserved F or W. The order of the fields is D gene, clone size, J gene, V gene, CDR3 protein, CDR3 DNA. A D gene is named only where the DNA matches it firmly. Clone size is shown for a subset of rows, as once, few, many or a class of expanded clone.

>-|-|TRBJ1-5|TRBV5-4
CASSLGPLDGRPQHF
TGTGCCAGCAGCTTGGGCCCCTTAGACGGTCGGCCCCAGCATTTT
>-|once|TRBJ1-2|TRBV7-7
CASSLVDRYNYGYTF
TGTGCCAGCAGCTTAGTGGACCGATATAACTATGGCTACACCTTC
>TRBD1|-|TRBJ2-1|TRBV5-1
CASSGTGRDEQFF
TGCGCCAGCAGCGGGACAGGGCGTGATGAGCAGTTCTTC
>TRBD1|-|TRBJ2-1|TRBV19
CASSIDRGIYNEQFF
TGTGCCAGTAGTATCGACAGGGGTATCTACAATGAGCAGTTCTTC
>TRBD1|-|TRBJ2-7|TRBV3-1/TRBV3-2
CASSLRDREDEQYF
TGTGCCAGCAGCCTCCGGGACAGGGAGGACGAGCAGTACTTC
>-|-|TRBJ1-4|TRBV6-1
CASSETLGPRSDEKLFF
TGTGCCAGCAGTGAAACCCTGGGCCCCCGGAGCGATGAAAAACTGTTTTTT
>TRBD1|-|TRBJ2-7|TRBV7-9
CASSSPGQGRSYEQYF
TGTGCCAGCAGCTCTCCGGGACAGGGCAGATCCTACGAGCAGTACTTC
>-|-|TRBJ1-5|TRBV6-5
CASSYMEIYSNQPQHF
TGTGCCAGCAGTTACATGGAAATTTATAGCAATCAGCCCCAGCATTTT
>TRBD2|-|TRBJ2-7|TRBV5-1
CASSVSGTSGASYEQYF
TGCGCCAGCAGCGTCAGCGGGACTAGCGGGGCCTCCTACGAGCAGTACTTC
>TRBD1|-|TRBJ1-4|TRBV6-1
CASSEASWDSGREKLFF
TGTGCCAGCAGTGAGGCATCCTGGGACAGTGGAAGGGAAAAACTGTTTTTT
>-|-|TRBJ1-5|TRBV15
CATSRGNRATQPQHF
TGTGCCACCAGCAGAGGCAACAGGGCTACTCAGCCCCAGCATTTT
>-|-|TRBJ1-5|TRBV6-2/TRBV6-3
CASSYGLNQPQHF
TGTGCCAGCAGTTACGGCTTGAATCAGCCCCAGCATTTT
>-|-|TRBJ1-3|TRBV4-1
CASSRIGVGGNTIYF
TGCGCCAGCAGCCGGATAGGGGTTGGTGGAAACACCATATATTTT
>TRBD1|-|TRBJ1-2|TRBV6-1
CASSENALGQNYGYTF
TGTGCCAGCAGTGAAAATGCGCTGGGACAGAACTATGGCTACACCTTC
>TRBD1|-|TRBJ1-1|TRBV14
CASSQFGTGNTEAFF
TGTGCCAGCAGCCAATTCGGGACAGGGAACACTGAAGCTTTCTTT
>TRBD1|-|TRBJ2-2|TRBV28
CASSWTGQGTGELFF
TGTGCCAGCAGTTGGACAGGGCAAGGGACCGGGGAGCTGTTTTTT
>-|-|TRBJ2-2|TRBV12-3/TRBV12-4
CASSPGEHGELFF
TGTGCCAGCAGTCCGGGGGAGCACGGGGAGCTGTTTTTT
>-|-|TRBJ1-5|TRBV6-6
CATLLTAGQPQHF
TGTGCCACCCTCCTCACGGCCGGGCAGCCCCAGCATTTT
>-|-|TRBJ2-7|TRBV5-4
CASSVGQRSYEQYF
TGTGCCAGCAGCGTCGGACAGCGGAGCTACGAGCAGTACTTC
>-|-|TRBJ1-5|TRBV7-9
CASSPGRFGPQPQHF
TGTGCCAGCAGCCCAGGGAGATTCGGGCCTCAGCCCCAGCATTTT
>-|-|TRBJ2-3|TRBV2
CASTTTTGQTDTQYF
TGTGCCAGCACCACAACCACCGGACAGACAGATACGCAGTATTTT
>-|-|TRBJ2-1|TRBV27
CASSQPGVERDEQFF
TGTGCCAGCAGCCAACCCGGGGTAGAGAGGGATGAGCAGTTCTTC